Below are 2 T cell receptor beta chains sequenced from a single sample in a study of CD8 T cells in Susac syndrome. When the RNA was reverse transcribed, random hexamers were used with an input of about 0.5 to 1 ug. MiXCR was run by TCRdb on the immunoSEQ multiplex PCR reads, yielding one entry per CDR3 protein. The data show 150,000 to 180,000 distinct CDR3 sequences, less than 97% seen once. The specimen was CD8+ T cells from PBMCs. Receptor source: a human donor with multiple sclerosis.

This chain connects TRBV5-6 to TRBJ2-1; no reliable D call. Per germline, CDR1 SGHDT and CDR2 YYEEEE. The CDR3 covers 14 residues. V was clipped by 0 bases and J by 10 bases, with 14 bases between them. The CDR3 is CASSLGSSPAEQFF. Here the CDR3 DNA reads TGTGCCAGCAGCTTGGGGAGTAGCCCGGCCGAGCAGTTCTTC. Combining the CDR3 with reference TRBV5-6 and TRBJ2-1 gives the whole variable domain DAGVTQSPTHLIKTRGQQVTLRCSPKSGHDTVSWYQQALGQGPQFIFQYYEEEERQRGNFPDRFSGHQFPNYSSELNVNALLLGDSALYLCASSLGSSPAEQFFGPGTRLTVL.

V usage is TRBV10-3 and J usage is TRBJ2-1; D is undetermined. The CDR3 consists of 15 residues. Trimming took off 6 bases at V and 5 bases at J, with 17 bases between the two ends. Germline V gene data show CDR1 as ENHRY and CDR2 as SYGVKD. This CDR3 is CAISPGSQRDNEQFF. DNA of the CDR3: TGTGCCATCAGCCCCGGGTCCCAAAGGGACAATGAGCAGTTCTTC.